This T cell receptor beta chain derives from a study of blood T cell repertoires in COVID-19. On the study more broadly: The United States, Italy and Spain were the sources of the acute and convalescent COVID-19 samples. From T cells, B-cell-depleted T cells, or PBMCs came the material, which was cDNA or gDNA.

Some clones are missing from TCRdb's copy, which holds only in-frame ones; the method was immunoSEQ multiplex PCR. The repertoire includes about 130,000 clones, around 86% of them detected once, and approximately 5% sits in the top ten. The source material was peripheral blood. This clonotype was obtained from a human donor in a cohort sampled during active COVID-19.

The chain's CDR3 is CASSETPLRDTLKSADTQYF. CDR3 DNA sequence: TGTGCCAGCAGCGAAACGCCCCTCCGGGACACTCTTAAGAGCGCAGATACGCAGTATTTT. This rearrangement joins TRBV7-3 to TRBJ2-3; D possibly corresponds to TRBD1 (6 bases). With 5 bases removed from V and 4 bases from J, the gap between germline ends came to 31 bases. In germline, CDR1 is SGHTA, CDR2 FQGTGA. There are 20 residues in the CDR3.